These T cell receptor beta chains were read from a single sample in a study of blood T cell repertoires in COVID-19. Profiled with immunoSEQ multiplex PCR; TCRdb holds only in-frame clones, not every one. The data show fewer than 400,000 clones, around nine tenths seen once. Sequenced sample: PBMCs or T cells enriched from blood (not recorded which). The receptors were sampled from a young woman who had recovered from COVID-19. The CDR3 runs from the conserved cysteine through the conserved F or W. The D gene is left open where the match is weak. Some rows mark clone size as missing; the rest say once, few, many or name a class of expanded clone.

NA	TRBJ2-1	NA	TRBV5-1	CASSLYRRRSSYNEQFF	TGCGCCAGCAGCTTGTATCGGCGGCGGAGCTCCTACAATGAGCAGTTCTTC
NA	TRBJ1-6	NA	TRBV5-1	CASSQYSQGGNSPLHF	TGCGCCAGCAGCCAATACTCACAGGGCGGCAATTCACCCCTCCACTTT
NA	TRBJ2-1	TRBD2	TRBV15	CATSTGTSLNEQFF	TGTGCCACCAGCACCGGGACTAGCCTTAATGAGCAGTTCTTC
NA	TRBJ2-3	NA	TRBV7-9	CASKGVGRGTDTQYF	TGTGCCAGCAAGGGGGTGGGACGAGGCACAGATACGCAGTATTTT
few	TRBJ1-5	NA	TRBV5-6	CASSFRGANQPQHF	TGTGCCAGCAGCTTCCGGGGGGCCAATCAGCCCCAGCATTTT
NA	TRBJ1-1	TRBD1	TRBV7-2	CASSSQGARVTEAFF	TGTGCCAGCAGCTCCCAGGGGGCGCGGGTGACTGAAGCTTTCTTT
NA	TRBJ2-2	TRBD1	TRBV29-1	CSVTGGAGTGELFF	TGCAGCGTTACAGGGGGTGCCGGAACCGGGGAGCTGTTTTTT
NA	TRBJ1-2	TRBD1	TRBV7-3	CASSSGQGGGYTF	TGTGCCAGCAGCTCCGGACAGGGCGGTGGCTACACCTTC
NA	TRBJ2-1	NA	TRBV12-3/TRBV12-4	CASSPGYNEQFF	TGTGCCAGCAGCCCGGGATACAATGAGCAGTTCTTC
NA	TRBJ1-3	TRBD1	TRBV19	CASRTGVGNTIYF	TGTGCCAGTAGGACAGGGGTCGGAAACACCATATATTTT
once	TRBJ2-2	TRBD2	TRBV5-1	CASMGTSGPRGTGELFF	TGCGCCAGCATGGGGACTAGCGGTCCCCGGGGCACCGGGGAGCTGTTTTTT
once	TRBJ2-3	NA	TRBV28	CASSPRGPHYTQYF	TGTGCCAGCAGTCCCCGCGGTCCGCACTATACGCAGTATTTT
NA	TRBJ2-3	TRBD2	TRBV5-8	CASSLVVGTSGSDTQYF	TGTGCCAGCAGCTTGGTTGTAGGGACTAGCGGTTCCGATACGCAGTATTTT
NA	TRBJ2-7	NA	TRBV4-1	CASSPTGTRSYEQYF	TGCGCCAGCAGCCCTACAGGGACCCGTTCCTACGAGCAGTACTTC
NA	TRBJ2-7	NA	TRBV10-1	CASSGGDEDETYEQYF	TGCGCCAGCAGTGGGGGGGACGAGGACGAAACCTACGAGCAGTACTTC
NA	TRBJ2-7	NA	TRBV3-1/TRBV3-2	CASSQEGSPLYEQYF	TGTGCCAGCAGCCAAGAGGGCTCGCCCCTATACGAGCAGTACTTC